The 17 T cell receptor beta chains below come from one sample, sequenced in a study of blood T cell repertoires in COVID-19 (dated by TCRdb to about 2020). The library was prepared using the immunoSEQ multiplex PCR assay. The table was pulled from immuneACCESS by TCRdb, which kept in-frame rearrangements only. Such tables lose some clones; where checked, under half of the loss comes from unresolved V genes, and the rest has no known cause. The table for this sample lists roughly 200,000 clones; 80% to 85% of them were counted only once. The ten biggest clones cover less than 5.5% of the sample. The source material was peripheral blood. The receptors here all came from a man in his fifties or sixties with active or convalescent COVID-19.

This clone was counted once. J is TRBJ2-7 and V is TRBV27; 8 bases match TRBD2. With V trimmed by 4 bases and J by 7 bases, 15 bases remained unmatched. The germline gives CDR1 MNHEY, CDR2 SMNVEV (reference sequence). This CDR3 contains 16 residues. The DNA of the CDR3 is TGTGCCAGCAGTTCAATCGTTTCGGGGGGGCGAAGTGAGCAGTACTTC. Protein sequence: CASSSIVSGGRSEQYF.

This chain uses TRBV19 with TRBJ1-1, with D tentatively TRBD1 (6 bases). CDR1 is LNHDA, CDR2 SQIVND, per germline (reference sequence). V lost 7 bases to trimming and J lost 2 bases, with 11 bases between them. CDR3 size: 13 residues. The CDR3 loop is CASTPGTNTEAFF. CDR3 coding DNA: TGTGCCAGTACCCCGGGGACAAACACTGAAGCTTTCTTT.

The chain links TRBV5-1 to TRBJ2-3; 8 positions agree with TRBD2. The ends lost 0 bases at V and 2 bases at J; junction bases unmatched: 5. The CDR3 has 16 amino acids. Germline CDR1 is SGHRS and CDR2 is YFSETQ. CDR3 in amino acids: CASSLGLAGNTDTQYF. DNA of the CDR3: TGCGCCAGCAGCTTGGGGTTAGCGGGGAACACAGATACGCAGTATTTT.

The rearrangement uses TRBV20-1 and TRBJ1-3; D is perhaps TRBD1 (5 bases). The CDR3 is 16 amino acids. V was pared by 3 bases and J by 0 bases, with 15 bases between. Per germline, CDR1 DFQATT and CDR2 SNEGSKA (reference sequence). CDR3 in amino acids: CSASVFDRFSGNTIYF. CDR3 coding DNA: TGCAGTGCTAGTGTCTTCGACAGATTCTCTGGAAACACCATATATTTT.

V usage is TRBV19 and J usage is TRBJ1-1; 8 nucleotides align to TRBD1. Per germline, CDR1 LNHDA and CDR2 SQIVND (reference sequence). With 3 bases clipped from V and 6 bases from J, the junction kept 6 bases outside the gene matches. The CDR3 extends over 14 amino acids. CDR3 coding DNA: TGTGCCAGTAGTATGGTCCTGACAGGGGCTGAAGCTTTCTTT. Translation: CASSMVLTGAEAFF.

In its sample, this clone was seen a few times. The chain combines TRBV12-3 or TRBV12-4 with TRBJ1-1, with TRBD1 identical over 7 bases. This CDR3 is built from 13 residues. Unmatched junction bases numbered 1, after V lost 2 bases and J lost 4 bases. In DNA, the CDR3 is TGTGCCAGCAGTTTACAGGGGGGCACTGAAGCTTTCTTT. Its protein product is CASSLQGGTEAFF.

The rearrangement uses TRBV9 and TRBJ2-5; 7 nucleotides align to TRBD2. The germline V gene encodes CDR1 SGDLS and CDR2 YYNGEE. The ends lost 7 bases at V and 7 bases at J; junction bases unmatched: 7. CDR3 length: 12 residues. CDR3 DNA: TGTGCCAGCGGGAGGGGTAAAGGGACCCAGTACTTC. Translated, it gives CASGRGKGTQYF.

The V gene is TRBV12-3 or TRBV12-4, the J gene TRBJ2-5; D possibly corresponds to TRBD1 (5 bases). The CDR3 has 12 residues. Trimming pared 3 bases from V and 5 bases from J, leaving 7 bases between. The CDR3 protein is CASSFSGETQYF. CDR3 nucleotides: TGTGCCAGCAGTTTCTCAGGGGAGACCCAGTACTTC.

The chain carries TRBV7-9 and TRBJ1-2, with D unclear. Trimming shortened V by 8 bases and J by 0 bases, and 4 bases separated the two germline ends. Germline V CDR1 and CDR2: SEHNR, FQNEAQ (reference sequence). There are 11 residues in the CDR3. In nucleotides, the CDR3 is TGTGCCAGCGCGGCTAACTATGGCTACACCTTC. Translating gives CASAANYGYTF.

This chain joins TRBV7-5 and TRBJ2-2; the table's D call TRBD1 went unverified against the DNA. TRBV7-5 is designated a pseudogene. The CDR3 sequence is 16 residues long. CDR3 sequence reads: CVRSTRTACDTGELFF. Here the CDR3 DNA reads TGTGTCAGAAGCACTCGGACAGCTTGCGACACCGGGGAGCTGTTTTTT.

This rearrangement joins TRBV18 to TRBJ2-3; D remains ambiguous. The CDR3 is made up of 12 amino acids. The V gene's germline CDR1 is KGHSH and CDR2 LQKENI. V lost 8 bases and J lost 10, with 16 bases in between. Here the CDR3 reads CASTLPGEAQYF. As DNA, the CDR3 is TGTGCCAGCACACTACCCGGCGAGGCGCAGTATTTT.

This chain joins TRBV4-3 and TRBJ1-4, with D possibly matching TRBD1 (5 bases). The CDR3 is 14 residues long. V was clipped by 2 bases and J by 10 bases, with 14 bases between them. CDR1 is LGHNA, CDR2 YSLEER, per germline. CDR3 protein: CASSQTRGGVKLFF. For the CDR3, the DNA is TGCGCCAGCAGCCAAACCCGGGGGGGAGTAAAACTGTTTTTT.

This clone has only a few counts. The chain's CDR3 is CASSPTGQTNTEAFF. For the CDR3, the DNA is TGTGCCAGTAGCCCAACCGGACAAACGAACACTGAAGCTTTCTTT. The chain carries TRBV19 and TRBJ1-1, with D maybe TRBD1 (5 bases). Germline V gene lookup returns CDR1 LNHDA and CDR2 SQIVND (reference sequence). The CDR3 has 15 residues. Between the trimmed V and J ends, which lost 6 bases and 1 base, there was a span of 15 bases. Full variable domain (outside the CDR3, taken from reference TRBV19 and TRBJ1-1): DGGITQSPKYLFRKEGQNVTLSCEQNLNHDAMYWYRQDPGQGLRLIYYSQIVNDFQKGDIAEGYSVSREKKESFPLTVTSAQKNPTAFYLCASSPTGQTNTEAFFGQGTRLTVV.

This clone showed up just a few times. The chain links TRBV12-3 or TRBV12-4 to TRBJ1-4; 8 bases agree with TRBD1. The CDR3 is made up of 13 amino acids. The trim removed 6 bases at V and 8 bases at J, leaving 5 bases unmatched. The CDR3 nucleotides read TGTGCCAGCAGGGGGACAGGCGAGGAAAAACTGTTTTTT. The encoded protein is CASRGTGEEKLFF.

The chain combines TRBV7-9 with TRBJ2-7; D possibly corresponds to TRBD2 (5 bases). V was trimmed by 2 bases and J by 6 bases, leaving 8 bases between them. The germline V gene has CDR1 SEHNR and CDR2 FQNEAQ (reference sequence). CDR3 length: 12 amino acids. The CDR3 reads CASSLYAGEQYF. Here the CDR3 DNA reads TGTGCCAGCAGCTTATACGCGGGCGAGCAGTACTTC.

The V and J genes are TRBV5-1 and TRBJ2-5; D gene uncertain. This CDR3 spans 13 amino acids. V was clipped by 0 bases and J by 2 bases, with 5 bases between them. Looked up from germline, CDR1 is SGHRS and CDR2 is YFSETQ. This chain's CDR3 is CASSLGQQETQYF. For the CDR3, the DNA is TGCGCCAGCAGCTTGGGGCAACAAGAGACCCAGTACTTC.

V gene TRBV28 combines with J gene TRBJ2-5, with TRBD2 as a possible D gene (6 bases). The germline V and J ends were trimmed by 7 bases and 1 base, with 16 bases remaining between them. This CDR3 has 15 residues. Germline V gives CDR1 MDHEN, CDR2 SYDVKM. The CDR3: CASTRVLGGQETQYF. The CDR3 nucleotides read TGTGCCAGCACCCGTGTTTTGGGGGGCCAAGAGACCCAGTACTTC.